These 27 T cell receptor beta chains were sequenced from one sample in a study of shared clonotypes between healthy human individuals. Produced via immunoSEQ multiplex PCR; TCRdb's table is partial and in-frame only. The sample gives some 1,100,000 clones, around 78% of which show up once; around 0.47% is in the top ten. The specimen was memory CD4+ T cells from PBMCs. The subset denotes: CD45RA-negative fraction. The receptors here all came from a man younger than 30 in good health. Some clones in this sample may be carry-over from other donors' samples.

CDR3 in DNA: TGTGCCAGCAGCTTAGCTTTGGGACAGGGGGCCGAGCAGTACTTC. Translated: CASSLALGQGAEQYF. The genes are TRBV7-7 and TRBJ2-7; 12 positions agree with TRBD1. Germline assignment: CDR1 SSHAT and CDR2 FNYEAQ (reference sequence). The CDR3 consists of 15 residues. V shed 0 bases and J 6 bases; nucleotides not matched to a gene: 3. The full variable domain, with the rest looked up from reference TRBV7-7 and TRBJ2-7, is GAGVSQSPRYKVTKRGQDVTLRCDPISSHATLYWYQQALGQGPEFLTYFNYEAQPDKSGLPSDRFSAERPEGSISTLTIQRTEQRDSAMYRCASSLALGQGAEQYFGPGTRLTVT.

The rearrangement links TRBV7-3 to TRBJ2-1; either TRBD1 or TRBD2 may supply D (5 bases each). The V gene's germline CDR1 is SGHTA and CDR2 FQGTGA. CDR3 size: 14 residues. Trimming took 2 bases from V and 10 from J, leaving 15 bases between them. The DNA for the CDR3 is TGTGCCAGCAGCTTACGGTCGGGGCCCACGGAGCAGTTCTTC. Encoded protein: CASSLRSGPTEQFF.

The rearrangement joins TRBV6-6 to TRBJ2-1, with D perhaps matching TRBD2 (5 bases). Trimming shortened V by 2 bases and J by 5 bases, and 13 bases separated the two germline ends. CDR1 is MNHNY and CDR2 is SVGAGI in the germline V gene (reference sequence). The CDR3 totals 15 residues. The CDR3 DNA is TGTGCCAGCAGTTACCCCCCGGGAACTAACAATGAGCAGTTCTTC. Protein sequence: CASSYPPGTNNEQFF.

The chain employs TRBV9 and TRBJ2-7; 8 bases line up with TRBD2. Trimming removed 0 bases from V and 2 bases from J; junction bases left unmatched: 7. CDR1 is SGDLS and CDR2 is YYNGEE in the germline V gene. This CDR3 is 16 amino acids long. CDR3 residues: CASSVGVSGSTYEQYF. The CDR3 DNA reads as TGTGCCAGCAGCGTAGGAGTCAGCGGGAGCACCTACGAGCAGTACTTC.

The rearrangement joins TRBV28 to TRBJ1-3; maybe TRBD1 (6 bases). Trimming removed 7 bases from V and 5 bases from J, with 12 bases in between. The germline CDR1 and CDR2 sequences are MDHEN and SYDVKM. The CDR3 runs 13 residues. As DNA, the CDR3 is TGTGCCAGCACTCAGGGGAATCGAAACACCATATATTTT. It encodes CASTQGNRNTIYF.

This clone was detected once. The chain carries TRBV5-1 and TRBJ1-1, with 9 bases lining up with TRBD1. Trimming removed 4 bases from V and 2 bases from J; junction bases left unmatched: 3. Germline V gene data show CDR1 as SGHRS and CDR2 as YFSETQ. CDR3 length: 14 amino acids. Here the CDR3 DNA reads TGCGCCAGCAGCATCACAGGGGGCAACACTGAAGCTTTCTTT. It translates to CASSITGGNTEAFF.

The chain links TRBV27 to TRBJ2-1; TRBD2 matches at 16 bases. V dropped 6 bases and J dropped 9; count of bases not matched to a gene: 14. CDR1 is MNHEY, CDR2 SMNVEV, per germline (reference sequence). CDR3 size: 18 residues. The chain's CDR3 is CASSGGLAGGSGGVEQFF. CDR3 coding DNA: TGTGCCAGCAGCGGGGGACTAGCGGGAGGGTCCGGAGGTGTTGAGCAGTTCTTC.

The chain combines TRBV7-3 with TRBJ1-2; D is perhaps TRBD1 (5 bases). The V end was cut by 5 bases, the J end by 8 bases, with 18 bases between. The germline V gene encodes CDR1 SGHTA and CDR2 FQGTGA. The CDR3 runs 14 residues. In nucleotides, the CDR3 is TGTGCCAGCAGCGGGGCGGGGAATCGGGAGGGCTACACCTTC. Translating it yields CASSGAGNREGYTF.

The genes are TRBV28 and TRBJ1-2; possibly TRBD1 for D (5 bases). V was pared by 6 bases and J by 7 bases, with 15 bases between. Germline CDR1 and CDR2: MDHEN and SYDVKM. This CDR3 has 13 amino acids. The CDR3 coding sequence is TGTGCCAGCAGCAGGAGCAGGGAACGTGGCTACACCTTC. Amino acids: CASSRSRERGYTF.

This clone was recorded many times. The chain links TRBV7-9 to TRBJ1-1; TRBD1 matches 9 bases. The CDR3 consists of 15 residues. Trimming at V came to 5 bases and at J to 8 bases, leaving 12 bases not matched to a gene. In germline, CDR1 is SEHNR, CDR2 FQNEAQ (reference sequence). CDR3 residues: CASSPKGQGWEEAFF. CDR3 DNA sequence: TGTGCCAGCAGCCCGAAGGGACAGGGCTGGGAGGAAGCTTTCTTT.

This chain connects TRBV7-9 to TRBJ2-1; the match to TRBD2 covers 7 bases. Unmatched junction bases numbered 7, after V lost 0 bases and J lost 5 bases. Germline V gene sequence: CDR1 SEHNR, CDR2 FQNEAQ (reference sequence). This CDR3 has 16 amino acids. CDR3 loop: CASSLASGLTHNEQFF. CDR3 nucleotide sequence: TGTGCCAGCAGCTTAGCTAGCGGGCTAACTCACAATGAGCAGTTCTTC.

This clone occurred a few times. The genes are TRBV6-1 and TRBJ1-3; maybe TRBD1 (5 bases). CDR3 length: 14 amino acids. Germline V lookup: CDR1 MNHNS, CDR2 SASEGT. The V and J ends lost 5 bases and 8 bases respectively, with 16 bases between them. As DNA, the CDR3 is TGTGCCAGCAGTCTACAGGTGGTTAAAGACACCATATATTTT. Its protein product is CASSLQVVKDTIYF.

The chain's CDR3 is CSSRRGRDNEQFF. The CDR3 DNA reads as TGCAGTTCCCGTCGAGGGAGGGACAATGAGCAGTTCTTC. The rearrangement uses TRBV29-1 and TRBJ2-1; 7 nucleotides match TRBD2. The CDR3 covers 13 residues. Germline V gives CDR1 SQVTM, CDR2 ANQGSEA.

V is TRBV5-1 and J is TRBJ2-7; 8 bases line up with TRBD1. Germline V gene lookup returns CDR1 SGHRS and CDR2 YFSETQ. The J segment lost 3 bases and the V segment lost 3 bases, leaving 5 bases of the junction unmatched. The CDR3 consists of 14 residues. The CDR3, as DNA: TGCGCCAGCAGCTGGACAGGGTGGGACTACGAGCAGTACTTC. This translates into CASSWTGWDYEQYF.

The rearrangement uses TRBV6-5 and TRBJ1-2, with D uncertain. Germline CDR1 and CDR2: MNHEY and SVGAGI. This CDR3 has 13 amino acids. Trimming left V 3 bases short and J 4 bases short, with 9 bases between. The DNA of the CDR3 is TGTGCCAGCAGTTATGGAGGGTTCTATGGCTACACCTTC. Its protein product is CASSYGGFYGYTF.

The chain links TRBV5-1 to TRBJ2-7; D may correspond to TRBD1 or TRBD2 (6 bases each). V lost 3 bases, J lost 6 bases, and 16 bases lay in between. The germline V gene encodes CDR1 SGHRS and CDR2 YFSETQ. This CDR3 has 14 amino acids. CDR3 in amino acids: CASSSGPGGLEQYF. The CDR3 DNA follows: TGCGCCAGCAGCTCGGGCCCTGGGGGGCTCGAGCAGTACTTC.

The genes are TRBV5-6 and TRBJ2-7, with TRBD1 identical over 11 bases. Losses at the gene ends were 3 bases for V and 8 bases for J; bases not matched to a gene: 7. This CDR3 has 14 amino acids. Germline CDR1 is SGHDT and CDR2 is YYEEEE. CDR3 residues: CASSWGGQGAQQYF. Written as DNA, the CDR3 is TGTGCCAGCAGCTGGGGTGGACAGGGGGCACAGCAGTACTTC.

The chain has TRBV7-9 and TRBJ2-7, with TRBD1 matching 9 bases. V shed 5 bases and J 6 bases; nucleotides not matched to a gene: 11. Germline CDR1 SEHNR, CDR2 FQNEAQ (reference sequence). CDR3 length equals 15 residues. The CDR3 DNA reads TGTGCCAGCAGCCCGCCCGGGACAGGGATACTCGAGCAGTACTTC. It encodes CASSPPGTGILEQYF.

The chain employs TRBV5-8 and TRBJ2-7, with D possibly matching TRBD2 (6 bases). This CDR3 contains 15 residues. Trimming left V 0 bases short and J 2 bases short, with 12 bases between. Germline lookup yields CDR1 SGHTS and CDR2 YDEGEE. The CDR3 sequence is CASSLEPGLPYEQYF. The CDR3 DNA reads TGTGCCAGCAGCTTGGAACCGGGACTTCCCTACGAGCAGTACTTC.

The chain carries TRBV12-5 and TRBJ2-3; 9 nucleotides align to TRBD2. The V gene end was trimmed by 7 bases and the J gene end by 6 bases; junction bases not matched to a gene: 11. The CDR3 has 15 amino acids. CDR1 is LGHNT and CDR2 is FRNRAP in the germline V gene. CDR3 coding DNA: TGTGCTAGTGCCAAAAGCGGGGGGCGCGGGGATACGCAGTATTTT. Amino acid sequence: CASAKSGGRGDTQYF. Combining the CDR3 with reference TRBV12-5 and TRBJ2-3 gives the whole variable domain DARVTQTPRHKVTEMGQEVTMRCQPILGHNTVFWYRQTMMQGLELLAYFRNRAPLDDSGMPKDRFSAEMPDATLATLKIQPSEPRDSAVYFCASAKSGGRGDTQYFGPGTRLTVL.

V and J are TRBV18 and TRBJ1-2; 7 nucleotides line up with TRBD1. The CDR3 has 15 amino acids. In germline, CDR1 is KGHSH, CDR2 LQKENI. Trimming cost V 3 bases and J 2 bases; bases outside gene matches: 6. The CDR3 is CASSPQGQLNYGYTF. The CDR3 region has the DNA TGTGCCAGCTCACCCCAGGGACAGCTCAACTATGGCTACACCTTC. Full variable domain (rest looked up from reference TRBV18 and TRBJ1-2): NAGVMQNPRHLVRRRGQEARLRCSPMKGHSHVYWYRQLPEEGLKFMVYLQKENIIDESGMPKERFSAEFPKEGPSILRIQQVVRGDSAAYFCASSPQGQLNYGYTFGSGTRLTVV.

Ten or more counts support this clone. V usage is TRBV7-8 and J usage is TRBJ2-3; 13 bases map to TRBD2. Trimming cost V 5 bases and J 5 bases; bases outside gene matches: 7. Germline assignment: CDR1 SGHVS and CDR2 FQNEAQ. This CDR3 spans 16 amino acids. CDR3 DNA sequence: TGTGCCAGCAGCCAAAGACTAGCGGGAGGTGGAGATACGCAGTATTTT. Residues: CASSQRLAGGGDTQYF.

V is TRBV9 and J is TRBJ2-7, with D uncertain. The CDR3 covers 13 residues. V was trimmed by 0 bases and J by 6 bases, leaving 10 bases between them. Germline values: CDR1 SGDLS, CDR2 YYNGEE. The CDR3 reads CASSVAPTGEQYF. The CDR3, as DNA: TGTGCCAGCAGCGTAGCTCCGACTGGCGAGCAGTACTTC.

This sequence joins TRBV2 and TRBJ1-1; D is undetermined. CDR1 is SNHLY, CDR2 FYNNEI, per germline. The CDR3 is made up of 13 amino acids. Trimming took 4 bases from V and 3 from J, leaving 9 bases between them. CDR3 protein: CASSVYPDTEAFF. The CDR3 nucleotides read TGTGCCAGCAGTGTTTATCCGGACACTGAAGCTTTCTTT.

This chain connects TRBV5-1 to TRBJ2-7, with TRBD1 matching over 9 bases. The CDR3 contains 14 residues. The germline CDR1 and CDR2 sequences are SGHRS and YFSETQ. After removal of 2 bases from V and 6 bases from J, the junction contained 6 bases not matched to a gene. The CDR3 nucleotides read TGCGCCAGCAGCTTATACAGGGGGCTAAGCGAGCAGTACTTC. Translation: CASSLYRGLSEQYF. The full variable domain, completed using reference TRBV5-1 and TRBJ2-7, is KAGVTQTPRYLIKTRGQQVTLSCSPISGHRSVSWYQQTPGQGLQFLFEYFSETQRNKGNFPGRFSGRQFSNSRSEMNVSTLELGDSALYLCASSLYRGLSEQYFGPGTRLTVT.

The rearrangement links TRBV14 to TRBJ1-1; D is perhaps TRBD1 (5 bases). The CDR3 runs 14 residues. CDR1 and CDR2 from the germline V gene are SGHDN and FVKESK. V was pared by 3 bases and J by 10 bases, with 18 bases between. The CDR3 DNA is TGTGCCAGCAGCCATGGGGGGGTGAACATAGGAGCTTTCTTT. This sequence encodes CASSHGGVNIGAFF.

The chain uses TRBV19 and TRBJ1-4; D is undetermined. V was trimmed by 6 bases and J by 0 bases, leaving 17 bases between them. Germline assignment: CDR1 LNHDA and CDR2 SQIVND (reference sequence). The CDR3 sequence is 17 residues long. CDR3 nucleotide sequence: TGTGCCAGTAGCCACTATAGGACGGCTGCAACTAATGAAAAACTGTTTTTT. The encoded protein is CASSHYRTAATNEKLFF.